This T cell receptor beta chain is drawn from a study of patients and donors after allogeneic stem cell transplantation. One entry per CDR3 protein results from TCRdb running MiXCR on the RT-PCR reads. The sample lists about 960,000 distinct CDR3 sequences; over 15% were seen once. This clonotype came up a few times. The CDR3 length is 16 residues. Trimming cost V 3 bases and J 0 bases; bases outside gene matches: 5. Per the germline V gene, CDR1 is SGHRS and CDR2 is YFSETQ. The V and J genes are TRBV5-1 and TRBJ2-1, with TRBD1 matching over 8 bases. This TCR was sampled from a human donor who was either an allogeneic HSCT recipient or a stem cell or donor lymphocyte infusion donor (not recorded which). It is not recorded whose cells these are; they may come from a transplant donor. Sequences were obtained from blood, either unsorted or a sorted T cell fraction (not recorded which). Written as DNA, the CDR3 is TGCGCCAGCAGCTCGGAACAGGGGGACTCCTACAATGAGCAGTTCTTC. It specifies CASSSEQGDSYNEQFF.